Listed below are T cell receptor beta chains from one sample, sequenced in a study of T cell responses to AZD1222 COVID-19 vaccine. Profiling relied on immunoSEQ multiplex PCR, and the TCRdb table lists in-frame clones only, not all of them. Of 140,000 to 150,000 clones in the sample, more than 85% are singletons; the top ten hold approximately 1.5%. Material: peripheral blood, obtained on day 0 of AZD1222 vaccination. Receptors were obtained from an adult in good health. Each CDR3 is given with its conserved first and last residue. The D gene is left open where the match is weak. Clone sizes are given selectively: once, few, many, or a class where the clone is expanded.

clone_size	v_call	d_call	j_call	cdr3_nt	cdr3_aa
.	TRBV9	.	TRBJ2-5	TGTGCCAGCAGCGTAATGGCCACGTACCAAGAGACCCAGTACTTC	CASSVMATYQETQYF
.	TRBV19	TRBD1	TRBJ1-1	TGTGCCAACACAGGGGGCGCGGGCACTGAAGCTTTCTTT	CANTGGAGTEAFF
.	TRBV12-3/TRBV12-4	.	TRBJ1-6	TGTGCCAGCCTACTGTTGGGGCTTTCACCCCTCCACTTT	CASLLLGLSPLHF
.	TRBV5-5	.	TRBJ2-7	TGTGCCAGCAGCCTCGAGGGGTACGAGCAGTACTTC	CASSLEGYEQYF
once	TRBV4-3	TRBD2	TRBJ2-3	TGCGCCAGCAGCCAAGATGAGCGGGGACTCGAGGATACGCAGTATTTT	CASSQDERGLEDTQYF
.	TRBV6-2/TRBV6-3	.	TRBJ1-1	TGTGCCAGCAGTCCCGACCCCTGGGACACTGAAGCTTTCTTT	CASSPDPWDTEAFF
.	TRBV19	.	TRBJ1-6	TGTGCCAGTAGTACGGCCCTCTATAATTCACCCCTCCACTTT	CASSTALYNSPLHF
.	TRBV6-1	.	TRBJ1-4	TGTGCCAGCAGTGACAGGTTAAATGAAAAACTGTTTTTT	CASSDRLNEKLFF
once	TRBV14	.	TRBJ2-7	TGTGCCAGCAGCCACAACAGCGCGTACGTATACGAGCAGTACTTC	CASSHNSAYVYEQYF
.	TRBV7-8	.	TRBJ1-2	TGTGCCAGCAGCAAGGGACAAAAAAACTATGGCTACACCTTC	CASSKGQKNYGYTF
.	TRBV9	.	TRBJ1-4	TGTGCCAGCAGCGACATAAAAAATAGGGGAAAACTGTTTTTT	CASSDIKNRGKLFF
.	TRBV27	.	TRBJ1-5	TGTGCCAGCCGATACGGGGCAGGCAATCAGCCCCAGCATTTT	CASRYGAGNQPQHF
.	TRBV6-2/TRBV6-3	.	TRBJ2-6	TGTGCCAGCAGTGCGGACCCGTCTGGGGCCAACGTCCTGACTTTC	CASSADPSGANVLTF
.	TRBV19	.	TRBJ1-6	TGTGCCAGTACTCCCCGGGACGCAAATTCACCCCTCCACTTT	CASTPRDANSPLHF
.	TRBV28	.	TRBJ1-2	TGTGCCAGCAGTTCCCTGGACGCAGCAGAATACCTCCTCGAAGGCTACACCTTC	CASSSLDAAEYLLEGYTF
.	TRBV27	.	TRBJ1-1	TGTGCCAGCACGGCGGACAGACCTAGGTTGGACACTGAAGCTTTCTTT	CASTADRPRLDTEAFF
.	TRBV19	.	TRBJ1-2	TGTGCCAGTAACTCGGACCCGGCGGTCCATGGCTACACCTTC	CASNSDPAVHGYTF
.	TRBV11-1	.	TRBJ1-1	TGTGCCAGCAGCTCCCGGGCCCACGGGACTGAAGCTTTCTTT	CASSSRAHGTEAFF
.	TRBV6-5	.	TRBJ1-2	TGTGCCAGCAGTCACCCCAGTGCCAACTATGGCTACACCTTC	CASSHPSANYGYTF
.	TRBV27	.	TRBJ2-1	TGTGCCAGCAGTTGGAGGGGAAATGAGCAGTTCTTC	CASSWRGNEQFF
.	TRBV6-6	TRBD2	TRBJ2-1	TGTGCCAGCAGTAACAGACTAGCGGGGGACAATGAGCAGTTCTTC	CASSNRLAGDNEQFF
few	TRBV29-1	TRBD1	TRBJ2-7	TGCAGCGTGGTGGACAGGGGGCTGGCGTATGAGCAGTACTTC	CSVVDRGLAYEQYF
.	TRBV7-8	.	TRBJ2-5	TGTGCCAGCAGCTTAGTAGGGGGACAAGAGACCCAGTACTTC	CASSLVGGQETQYF
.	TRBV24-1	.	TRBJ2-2	TGTGCCACCAGTGTTCCCACAGGGCCGAACACCGGGGAGCTGTTTTTT	CATSVPTGPNTGELFF
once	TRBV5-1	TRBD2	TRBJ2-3	TGCGCCAGCAGTGAGGGTCTAGCGGGGCCCACAGATACGCAGTATTTT	CASSEGLAGPTDTQYF
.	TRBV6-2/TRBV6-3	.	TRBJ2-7	TGTGCCAGCAGTGGCCCCAGGGACTCCTACGAGCAGTACTTC	CASSGPRDSYEQYF
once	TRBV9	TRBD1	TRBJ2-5	TGTGCCAGCAGCGCGGGACAGGGGAGACGGTTAGAGACCCAGTACTTC	CASSAGQGRRLETQYF
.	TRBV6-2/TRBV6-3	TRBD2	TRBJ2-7	TGTGCCAGCAGTTACTCCCCCGGGACTAGCGAGCAGTACTTC	CASSYSPGTSEQYF
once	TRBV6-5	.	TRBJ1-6	TGTGCCAGCAGTTACTCTTCCGGCTCCTATAATTCACCCCTCCACTTT	CASSYSSGSYNSPLHF
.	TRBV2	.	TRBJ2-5	TGTGCCAGCAGTGAAACAGGTTTTCCAGAGACCCAGTACTTC	CASSETGFPETQYF